Shown below are 29 T cell receptor beta chains from a single sample sequenced in a study of beta chain features in type 1 diabetes. Of the isolated RNA, all was reverse transcribed, and so the sequenced material was expressed TCRB transcripts. TCRdb keeps only in-frame clones here, not all; method: immunoSEQ multiplex PCR. The profile covers around 280,000 clones, with under 8.5% appearing a single time and 0.9% to 1.2% taken by the ten largest. The sample was central memory CD4+ T cells from blood. All receptors come from a woman aged 18-29 years in good health.

The chain has TRBV7-9 and TRBJ2-2, with D perhaps TRBD2 (6 bases). V was pared by 3 bases and J by 6 bases, with 8 bases between. Germline V gene sequence: CDR1 SEHNR, CDR2 FQNEAQ (reference sequence). This CDR3 is built from 13 residues. The CDR3 nucleotides are TGTGCCAGCAGCTTCCGACTAGCCGGGGAGCTGTTTTTT. Its protein product is CASSFRLAGELFF.

This clone turned up a few times. The chain couples TRBV6-1 to TRBJ1-5; D is undetermined. The germline gives CDR1 MNHNS, CDR2 SASEGT. This CDR3 region has 13 residues. V dropped 2 bases and J dropped 5 bases, with 7 bases sitting between them. CDR3 loop: CASSELVYQPQHF. CDR3 coding DNA: TGTGCCAGCAGTGAATTAGTCTATCAGCCCCAGCATTTT.

There are a few counts of this clone. The chain employs TRBV29-1 and TRBJ2-5, with 7 bases identical to TRBD1. The CDR3 contains 11 residues. V trimming: 6 bases; J trimming: 4 bases; junction bases outside the gene matches: 2. Per germline, CDR1 SQVTM and CDR2 ANQGSEA. The CDR3 here is CSVRGRETQYF. The CDR3 DNA reads as TGCAGCGTGAGGGGGCGAGAGACCCAGTACTTC.

The rearrangement uses TRBV6-5 and TRBJ2-6; no reliable D call. Trimming took 5 bases from V and 4 from J, leaving 9 bases between them. Germline lookup yields CDR1 MNHEY and CDR2 SVGAGI. The CDR3 has 14 amino acids. The CDR3 bases are TGTGCCAGCAGTCCTCTCGCCGGGGCCAACGTCCTGACTTTC. Residues: CASSPLAGANVLTF.

This chain connects TRBV5-1 to TRBJ2-1; 8 bases are shared with TRBD1. V was pared by 5 bases and J by 5 bases, with 12 bases of the junction left unmatched. The CDR3 spans 16 residues. Germline CDR1 SGHRS, CDR2 YFSETQ. CDR3 region: CASRLTVGTGNNEQFF. DNA of the CDR3: TGCGCCAGCAGACTCACGGTGGGGACAGGTAACAATGAGCAGTTCTTC.

This chain links TRBV7-8 with TRBJ1-2; 7 nucleotides align to TRBD1. The CDR3 sequence is 13 residues long. The V and J ends lost 7 bases and 10 bases, in that order; junction bases with no gene match: 12. Germline V gives CDR1 SGHVS, CDR2 FQNEAQ. The CDR3 DNA reads TGTGCCAGCAACGCGCCCGGGACAGTACACTACACCTTC. Translating it yields CASNAPGTVHYTF.

V is TRBV7-9 and J is TRBJ2-7; D is uncertain. Germline CDR1 is SEHNR and CDR2 is FQNEAQ (reference sequence). CDR3 length: 11 amino acids. With 5 bases removed from V and 5 bases from J, the gap between germline ends came to 7 bases. CDR3 loop: CASSQLNEQYF. The CDR3, as DNA: TGTGCCAGCAGCCAACTCAACGAGCAGTACTTC.

This clone was picked up a small number of times. The CDR3 protein is CASSQDGLGGYYGYTF. CDR3 DNA sequence: TGCGCCAGCAGCCAAGATGGCTTGGGGGGTTACTATGGCTACACCTTC. V and J are TRBV4-3 and TRBJ1-2; maybe TRBD1 (5 bases). Between the trimmed V and J ends, which lost 0 bases and 3 bases, there was a span of 14 bases. The CDR3 has 16 residues. Germline V CDR1 and CDR2: LGHNA, YSLEER.

In its sample, this clone was seen a few times. This chain joins TRBV6-6 and TRBJ2-1; D call uncertain. The CDR3 covers 11 residues. Germline CDR1 and CDR2: MNHNY and SVGAGI (reference sequence). The V gene lost 5 bases and the J gene lost 4 bases, with 3 bases spanning the gap. This chain's CDR3 is CASSQYNEQFF. The CDR3 DNA is TGTGCCAGCAGTCAATACAATGAGCAGTTCTTC.

This clone occurred a few times. The CDR3 DNA reads as TGCGCCAGCAGCCACCCCGACAGGATGAACACTGAAGCTTTCTTT. Translation: CASSHPDRMNTEAFF. The V call is TRBV4-1, the J call TRBJ1-1, with a possible D match to TRBD1 (6 bases). Germline CDR1 and CDR2: MGHRA and YSYEKL. Trimming took off 3 bases at V and 0 bases at J, with 11 bases between the two ends. The CDR3 sequence is 15 residues long.

The chain is built from TRBV15 and TRBJ1-6; D remains unclear. V shed 0 bases and J shed 7 bases, with 4 bases lying between them. The germline CDR1 and CDR2 sequences are LNHNV and YYDKDF (reference sequence). The CDR3 contains 13 residues. The CDR3 DNA sequence: TGTGCCACCAGCAGAGATCCGAATTCACCCCTCCACTTT. Its translation is CATSRDPNSPLHF.

This clone was counted between two and nine times. This chain uses TRBV7-2 with TRBJ2-1, with a weak D call TRBD2 (5 bases). The CDR3 runs 14 residues. Germline V gene lookup returns CDR1 SGHTA and CDR2 FQGNSA. V gave up 3 bases and J gave up 4 bases, with 10 bases separating them. Here the CDR3 reads CASSFGVGYNEQFF. The CDR3, as DNA: TGTGCCAGCAGCTTCGGGGTGGGATACAATGAGCAGTTCTTC.

This clone has only a few counts. V and J are TRBV13 and TRBJ2-1, with D tentatively TRBD2 (7 bases). V lost 5 bases and J lost 9, with 14 bases in between. The CDR3 loop spans 13 amino acids. Germline-derived CDR1 and CDR2 are PRHDT and FYEKMQ (reference sequence). As DNA, the CDR3 is TGTGCCAGCAGCGGAGGACTAGGGGGTGAGCAGTTCTTC. This encodes CASSGGLGGEQFF.

J is TRBJ1-2 and V is TRBV7-2; possibly TRBD1 for D (5 bases). Germline V CDR1 and CDR2: SGHTA, FQGNSA. The V gene lost 1 base and the J gene lost 9 bases, with 21 bases spanning the gap. The CDR3 extends over 16 amino acids. CDR3 DNA sequence: TGTGCCAGCAGCTTAGTCGCGACGACAGAACAAGGGCGCTACACCTTC. Amino acids: CASSLVATTEQGRYTF.

This chain uses TRBV29-1 with TRBJ1-1; no clear D gene. Looked up from germline, CDR1 is SQVTM and CDR2 is ANQGSEA. The CDR3 consists of 13 residues. Trimming removed 4 bases from V and 1 base from J, with 10 bases in between. Here the CDR3 reads CSVVIRGNTEAFF. The CDR3 DNA reads as TGCAGCGTTGTCATTCGTGGGAACACTGAAGCTTTCTTT.

This clone turned up a few times. This chain joins TRBV29-1 and TRBJ2-3, with D possibly TRBD1 on 6 matching bases. Germline-derived CDR1 and CDR2 are SQVTM and ANQGSEA. V was clipped by 6 bases and J by 2 bases, with 15 bases between them. There are 14 residues in the CDR3. The CDR3 protein is CSVAGVGNTDTQYF. The CDR3, as DNA: TGCAGCGTGGCAGGGGTGGGAAACACAGATACGCAGTATTTT.

The rearrangement links TRBV27 to TRBJ2-4; either TRBD1 or TRBD2 may fit D (5 bases each). Germline V gives CDR1 MNHEY, CDR2 SMNVEV (reference sequence). CDR3 length: 16 amino acids. The V end was cut by 5 bases, the J end by 6 bases, with 20 bases between. DNA for the CDR3: TGTGCCAGCAGTCCGACGAGGGGAGCGAGAGTAAACATTCAGTACTTC. Translating gives CASSPTRGARVNIQYF.

The chain joins TRBV10-3 to TRBJ2-3; 14 bases are a match to TRBD2. Germline V CDR1 and CDR2: ENHRY, SYGVKD. This CDR3 contains 14 residues. With V trimmed by 3 bases and J by 8 bases, 1 base remained unmatched. The CDR3 reads CAISDGTSGGTQYF. CDR3 sequence (DNA): TGTGCCATCAGTGACGGGACTAGCGGGGGTACGCAGTATTTT.

This clone was seen a handful of times. This chain uses TRBV27 with TRBJ2-1; 8 bases agree with TRBD2. Germline V gene data show CDR1 as MNHEY and CDR2 as SMNVEV (reference sequence). The CDR3 contains 16 residues. J was trimmed by 4 bases and V by 3 bases; bases with no gene match: 8. The CDR3 reads CASSLAAGGRYNEQFF. The DNA for the CDR3 is TGTGCCAGCAGTTTGGCGGCGGGGGGCAGGTACAATGAGCAGTTCTTC.

The chain has TRBV7-2 and TRBJ2-7; 9 bases agree with TRBD1. The CDR3 is 15 amino acids. CDR1 and CDR2 from the germline V gene are SGHTA and FQGNSA. V was pared by 0 bases and J by 4 bases, with 4 bases of the junction left unmatched. CDR3 DNA: TGTGCCAGCAGCTTAGCCTTTGGACAGGGGTACGAGCAGTACTTC. Encoded protein: CASSLAFGQGYEQYF.

The chain links TRBV7-9 to TRBJ2-1; TRBD2 aligns across 11 bases. Germline V lookup: CDR1 SEHNR, CDR2 FQNEAQ (reference sequence). The V segment lost 2 bases and the J segment 5 bases; nucleotides outside the gene matches: 14. CDR3 length: 19 residues. This CDR3 reads CASSLPKGRGTSGHNEQFF. The DNA for the CDR3 is TGTGCCAGCAGCTTACCCAAAGGGAGGGGGACTAGCGGACACAATGAGCAGTTCTTC.

This clone has more than one count but fewer than ten. The chain combines TRBV29-1 with TRBJ2-2, with 9 positions matching TRBD2. Looked up from germline, CDR1 is SQVTM and CDR2 is ANQGSEA. Losses at the gene ends were 6 bases for V and 1 base for J; bases not matched to a gene: 12. The CDR3 covers 17 residues. In nucleotides, the CDR3 is TGCAGCGTCGGCAAGGCGGGAGGGATAGGGAACACCGGGGAGCTGTTTTTT. It yields the protein CSVGKAGGIGNTGELFF.

This clone occurred a few times. The chain combines TRBV18 with TRBJ1-2; tentative D call: TRBD1 (6 bases). The V end lost 6 bases, the J end lost 6 bases, and 17 bases lay between the germline ends. The V gene's germline CDR1 is KGHSH and CDR2 LQKENI. This CDR3 has 14 residues. The CDR3, as DNA: TGTGCCAGCTCTAGGGACATGAGCCTGGATGGCTACACCTTC. Translation gives CASSRDMSLDGYTF.

This clone has a handful of counts. This sequence joins TRBV5-1 and TRBJ1-1; 9 positions match TRBD1. From germline, CDR1 is SGHRS and CDR2 YFSETQ. V shed 2 bases, J shed 4 bases, and the junction held 6 bases outside the gene matches. CDR3 length equals 15 residues. CDR3 region: CASSFYPTGGTEAFF. The CDR3 region has the DNA TGCGCCAGCAGCTTTTACCCGACAGGGGGCACTGAAGCTTTCTTT.

This clone was observed a handful of times. This chain uses TRBV21-1 with TRBJ2-1. TRBV21-1 is designated a pseudogene. This CDR3 is 13 amino acids long. The CDR3 sequence is CAFQRDDYNEQFF. Written as DNA, the CDR3 is TGTGCCTTTCAAAGGGATGACTACAATGAGCAGTTCTTC.

This clone occurred a few times. The chain uses TRBV11-2 and TRBJ2-5, with 8 bases identical to TRBD1. Germline assignment: CDR1 SGHAT and CDR2 FQNNGV. The trim removed 7 bases at V and 2 bases at J, leaving 3 bases unmatched. The CDR3 is made up of 13 amino acids. In DNA, the CDR3 is TGTGCCAGCACCGGGGACAGGCAAGAGACCCAGTACTTC. It specifies CASTGDRQETQYF.

This clone was detected a few times. The genes are TRBV27 and TRBJ1-1, with a possible D match to TRBD1 (6 bases). There are 14 residues in the CDR3. The V end lost 11 bases, the J end lost 1 base, and 17 bases lay between the germline ends. Per the germline V gene, CDR1 is MNHEY and CDR2 is SMNVEV (reference sequence). CDR3 DNA sequence: TGTGCCGCACGTGCTGACAGGCGGAACACTGAAGCTTTCTTT. Its translation is CAARADRRNTEAFF.

This clone has more than one count but fewer than ten. The rearrangement joins TRBV7-2 to TRBJ2-2; 7 positions agree with TRBD1. The V gene's germline CDR1 is SGHTA and CDR2 FQGNSA. Trimming removed 5 bases from V and 6 bases from J; junction bases left unmatched: 9. The CDR3 has 15 residues. The DNA of the CDR3 is TGTGCCAGCAGCCCATCGACAGGGTACTCCGGGGAGCTGTTTTTT. It specifies CASSPSTGYSGELFF.

The table lists this clone with many counts. The junction departs from germline at one end; a sequencing error may be responsible. The chain has TRBV9 and TRBJ1-1; D might be TRBD1 (6 bases). This CDR3 region has 10 residues. Germline-derived CDR1 and CDR2 are SGDLS and YYNGEE. CDR3 nucleotide sequence: TGTGCCAGCAGCGGAAGACAGGTCCTCTTT. Encoded protein: CASSGRQVLF.